These 24 T cell receptor beta chains were all obtained from the same sample, sequenced in a study of breast tumors, draining lymph nodes, adjacent tissues. TCRdb re-called the multiplex PCR reads with MiXCR, one entry per CDR3 protein. The sample records 250,000 or so distinct CDR3 sequences, around 31% being singletons. Samples came from axillary lymph nodes draining the breast cancer. The sample was axillary lymph node tissue. These receptors all come from a female donor with breast cancer. Some clones in this sample may be carry-over from other donors' samples.

This clonotype was found many times. The chain's CDR3 is CAISERFEAFF. CDR3 coding DNA: TGTGCCATCAGTGAGCGGTTTGAAGCTTTCTTT. The chain is built from TRBV10-3 and TRBJ1-1; D remains unclear. CDR1 and CDR2 from the germline V gene are ENHRY and SYGVKD. This CDR3 is 11 amino acids long. V was trimmed by 2 bases and J by 7 bases, leaving 5 bases between them.

On this clonotype: A read error may explain this, as a much larger clone is one base away. The rearrangement uses TRBV9 and TRBJ2-1; 11 bases agree with TRBD1. Germline values: CDR1 SGDLS, CDR2 YYNGEE. This CDR3 spans 17 amino acids. CDR3 in DNA: TGTGCCAGCAGCCCCCGCCCCGGACAGGGGGCCTACACTGAGCAGTTCTTC. It translates to CASSPRPGQGAYTEQFF.

This chain uses TRBV20-1 with TRBJ2-1; TRBD2 is a possible D gene (5 bases). Trimming removed 4 bases from V and 9 bases from J, with 25 bases in between. This CDR3 comprises 16 residues. Germline V gene lookup returns CDR1 DFQATT and CDR2 SNEGSKA (reference sequence). As DNA, the CDR3 is TGCAGTGCTACTCGAGTGGGTCGTCGGGTGGGGAGTGAGCAGTTCTTC. This sequence encodes CSATRVGRRVGSEQFF.

The sample holds many counts of this clonotype. CDR3 nucleotides: TGTGCCAGCAGCCCCGGACAGGGGTTTCAGCCCCAGCATTTT. Translation gives CASSPGQGFQPQHF. This chain links TRBV9 with TRBJ1-5, with TRBD1 matching over 9 bases. J gave up 6 bases and V 4 bases, and 5 bases lay outside the gene matches. Germline CDR1 is SGDLS and CDR2 is YYNGEE. This CDR3 region has 14 residues.

This clonotype was recorded at least ten times. The chain recombines TRBV12-3 or TRBV12-4 with TRBJ2-2, with 9 positions matching TRBD2. The CDR3 is 15 residues long. J gave up 4 bases and V 6 bases, and 6 bases lay outside the gene matches. The CDR3: CASRPGLAGTGELFF. CDR3 bases: TGTGCCAGCAGACCGGGACTAGCAGGCACCGGGGAGCTGTTTTTT.

This chain uses TRBV24-1 with TRBJ1-1, with 11 bases that match TRBD1. From germline, CDR1 is KGHDR and CDR2 SFDVKD. With V trimmed by 3 bases and J by 3 bases, 14 bases remained unmatched. This CDR3 is built from 19 residues. The CDR3, as DNA: TGTGCCACCAGTGATGGCCCACAGGACAGGGGGCTTTGGGACACTGAAGCTTTCTTT. Protein sequence: CATSDGPQDRGLWDTEAFF.

CDR3 sequence: CASRLREGAFF. DNA for the CDR3: TGTGCCAGCCGACTCCGGGAAGGAGCTTTCTTT. The rearrangement joins TRBV6-6 to TRBJ1-1, with D uncertain. This CDR3 has 11 residues. The V end lost 8 bases, the J end lost 10 bases, and 14 bases lay between the germline ends. Germline CDR1 is MNHNY and CDR2 is SVGAGI (reference sequence).

The sample holds many counts of this clonotype. The chain carries TRBV7-2 and TRBJ2-1, with D tentatively TRBD1 (5 bases). CDR3 length: 14 amino acids. V was pared by 5 bases and J by 7 bases, with 15 bases between. Germline V gene lookup returns CDR1 SGHTA and CDR2 FQGNSA. CDR3 nucleotides: TGTGCCAGCAGCCCCGGACACATAACGAATGAGCAGTTCTTC. Amino acids: CASSPGHITNEQFF.

Remarks on this clonotype: A read error may produce the germline difference seen at one junction end. The chain recombines TRBV27 with TRBJ2-7; 10 positions agree with TRBD1. From germline, CDR1 is MNHEY and CDR2 SMNVEV (reference sequence). The CDR3 runs 16 residues. As DNA, the CDR3 is TGCGCCAGCAGTTTCCTCACCGGGACAGGGGACTACGAGCAGTACTTC. It encodes CASSFLTGTGDYEQYF.

There are many counts of this clonotype. The rearrangement uses TRBV5-5 and TRBJ2-1; 11 nucleotides line up with TRBD2. The CDR3 contains 15 residues. Trimming at V came to 6 bases and at J to 7 bases, leaving 9 bases not matched to a gene. CDR1 is SGHKS, CDR2 YYEKEE, per germline (reference sequence). Here the CDR3 DNA reads TGTGCCAGCACCCGGAGACTAGCGGGATCTAATGAGCAGTTCTTC. Protein: CASTRRLAGSNEQFF.

This clonotype was seen repeatedly, ten times or more. The rearrangement joins TRBV6-1 to TRBJ1-2; maybe TRBD1 (5 bases). This CDR3 has 16 residues. Per the germline V gene, CDR1 is MNHNS and CDR2 is SASEGT. V was pared by 4 bases and J by 4 bases, with 19 bases between. CDR3 sequence: CASSVRHGPGGYGYTF. The CDR3, as DNA: TGTGCCAGCAGTGTGAGACACGGCCCGGGGGGCTATGGCTACACCTTC.

In regard to this clonotype: A much larger clone sits a single nucleotide away, making a read error possible. The chain links TRBV6-5 to TRBJ1-2; perhaps TRBD1 as D (5 bases). The germline CDR1 and CDR2 sequences are MNHEY and SVGAGI. This CDR3 has 15 amino acids. The CDR3 DNA is TGTGCCTGCAGTTACATGTCCAAGGGGAACTATGGCTACACCTTC. Amino acid sequence: CACSYMSKGNYGYTF.

In regard to this clonotype: The CDR3 does not close with the conserved phenylalanine or tryptophan, likely indicating a read error. J is TRBJ2-2 and V is TRBV7-6; 7 bases fit TRBD1. Germline assignment: CDR1 SGHVS and CDR2 FNYEAQ. The ends lost 4 bases at V and 7 bases at J; junction bases unmatched: 9. This CDR3 spans 15 amino acids. CDR3 amino acids: CASSSATGAVGELFS. CDR3 in DNA: TGTGCCAGCAGCTCAGCCACAGGGGCGGTCGGGGAGCTGTTTTCT.

The V call is TRBV28, the J call TRBJ2-7; unclear D gene. Germline loops: CDR1 MDHEN, CDR2 SYDVKM. Trimming shortened V by 7 bases and J by 2 bases, and 9 bases separated the two germline ends. The CDR3 sequence is 12 residues long. The CDR3 nucleotides read TGTGCCAGCAAGGTCAGCCCCTACGAGCAGTACTTC. Translating it yields CASKVSPYEQYF.

In the case of this clonotype: A much larger clone differs by one base, so this may be a read error. This CDR3 reads CASSPTGTGEETPYF. The CDR3 coding sequence is TGTGCCAGCAGCCCAACCGGGACAGGCGAAGAGACCCCGTACTTC. The V call is TRBV9, the J call TRBJ2-5; 8 nucleotides align to TRBD1. This CDR3 spans 15 amino acids. The V gene's germline CDR1 is SGDLS and CDR2 YYNGEE.

This chain uses TRBV27 with TRBJ1-2; D gene ambiguous. CDR1 MNHEY and CDR2 SMNVEV come from the germline V gene (reference sequence). V lost 5 bases to trimming and J lost 2 bases, with 12 bases between them. The CDR3 sequence is 14 residues long. CDR3 loop: CASSPRNLNYGYTF. In DNA, the CDR3 is TGTGCCAGCAGTCCCCGGAACTTAAACTATGGCTACACCTTC.

This clonotype has a count of ten or more. This chain connects TRBV7-8 to TRBJ1-2, with TRBD1 matching over 9 bases. Germline V lookup: CDR1 SGHVS, CDR2 FQNEAQ. J was trimmed by 3 bases and V by 6 bases; bases with no gene match: 2. The CDR3 extends over 13 amino acids. As DNA, the CDR3 is TGTGCCAGCAGGCGGACAGGGGACTATGGCTACACCTTC. This gives the protein CASRRTGDYGYTF.

V and J are TRBV29-1 and TRBJ1-2, with a tentative D call TRBD1 (5 bases). Germline CDR1 is SQVTM and CDR2 is ANQGSEA. The CDR3 is made up of 12 amino acids. V was trimmed by 4 bases and J by 6 bases, leaving 12 bases between them. The CDR3 nucleotides are TGCAGCGTTGCGCCACGGGGGAATGGCTACACCTTC. Translating gives CSVAPRGNGYTF.

There are a few counts of this clonotype. This rearrangement joins TRBV27 to TRBJ2-6, with D tentatively TRBD1 or TRBD2 (5 bases each). The CDR3 extends over 15 amino acids. Trimming left V 6 bases short and J 5 bases short, with 14 bases between. Germline assignment: CDR1 MNHEY and CDR2 SMNVEV (reference sequence). In nucleotides, the CDR3 is TGTGCCAGCAGCCCAGAGGGGTTCAGGGCCAACGTCCTGACTTTC. Amino acids: CASSPEGFRANVLTF.

This clonotype was detected only once. V gene TRBV20-1 combines with J gene TRBJ1-6; D is possibly TRBD1 (6 bases). The germline gives CDR1 DFQATT, CDR2 SNEGSKA (reference sequence). This CDR3 is built from 15 residues. V was clipped by 5 bases and J by 6 bases, with 17 bases between them. DNA of the CDR3: TGCAGTGCTGGGGTGACAGGCGGTACTAATTCACCCCTCCACTTT. This codes for CSAGVTGGTNSPLHF.

This clonotype was observed many times. In DNA form, the CDR3 reads TGTGCCAGCAGTTCGAGCGGGGTAAATGAGCAGTTCTTC. Amino acid sequence: CASSSSGVNEQFF. The chain employs TRBV12-3 or TRBV12-4 and TRBJ2-1; 7 positions match TRBD2. The CDR3 contains 13 residues. The V gene end was trimmed by 4 bases and the J gene end by 7 bases; junction bases not matched to a gene: 4.

The table lists this clonotype with many counts. The chain couples TRBV7-2 to TRBJ2-5, with 16 bases matching TRBD2. With 5 bases clipped from V and 5 bases from J, the junction kept 8 bases outside the gene matches. Germline V lookup: CDR1 SGHTA, CDR2 FQGNSA. The CDR3 is made up of 17 amino acids. CDR3 loop: CASSMGTSGRAGETQYF. In DNA, the CDR3 is TGTGCCAGCAGCATGGGGACTAGCGGGAGGGCCGGGGAGACCCAGTACTTC.

V and J are TRBV11-3 and TRBJ2-6; weak D call: TRBD1 (6 bases). Germline assignment: CDR1 SGHNT and CDR2 YENEEA. V lost 0 bases and J lost 4, with 10 bases in between. The CDR3 runs to 16 residues. In DNA, the CDR3 is TGTGCCAGCAGCTTAGAAGCAGGGGCCGGGGCCAACGTCCTGACTTTC. Its protein product is CASSLEAGAGANVLTF.

The chain joins TRBV13 to TRBJ2-4, with D unresolved. CDR1 and CDR2 from the germline V gene are PRHDT and FYEKMQ (reference sequence). V lost 5 bases to trimming and J lost 8 bases, with 19 bases between them. This CDR3 has 15 residues. Here the CDR3 DNA reads TGTGCCAGCAGCCAACGTAGTGGGCCCTGGGACATTCAGTACTTC. Residues: CASSQRSGPWDIQYF.